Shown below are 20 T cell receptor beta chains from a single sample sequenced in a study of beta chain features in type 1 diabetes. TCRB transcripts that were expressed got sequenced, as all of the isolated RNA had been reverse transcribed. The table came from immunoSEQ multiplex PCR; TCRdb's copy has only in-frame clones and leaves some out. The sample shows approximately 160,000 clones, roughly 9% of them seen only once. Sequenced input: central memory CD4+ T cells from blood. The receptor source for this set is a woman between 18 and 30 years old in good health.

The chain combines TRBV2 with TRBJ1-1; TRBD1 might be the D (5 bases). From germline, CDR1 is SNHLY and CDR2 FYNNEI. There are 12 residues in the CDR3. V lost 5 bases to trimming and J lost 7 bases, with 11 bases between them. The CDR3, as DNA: TGTGCCAGCAGTTCTCCCGGGGGTGAAGCTTTCTTT. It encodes CASSSPGGEAFF.

CDR3 protein: CASSRGLSGEQFF. The CDR3 DNA follows: TGTGCCAGCAGTAGGGGACTTAGCGGTGAGCAGTTCTTC. The chain links TRBV6-5 to TRBJ2-1, with D perhaps matching TRBD2 (6 bases). V lost 5 bases to trimming and J lost 9 bases, with 14 bases between them. This CDR3 is built from 13 residues. Germline assignment: CDR1 MNHEY and CDR2 SVGAGI.

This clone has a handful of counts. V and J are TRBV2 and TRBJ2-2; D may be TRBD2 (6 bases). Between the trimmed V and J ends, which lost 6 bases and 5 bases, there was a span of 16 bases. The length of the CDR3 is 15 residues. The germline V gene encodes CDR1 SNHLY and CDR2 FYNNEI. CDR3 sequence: CASRPTRAGTGELFF. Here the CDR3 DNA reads TGTGCCAGCAGGCCGACTAGGGCGGGGACCGGGGAGCTGTTTTTT. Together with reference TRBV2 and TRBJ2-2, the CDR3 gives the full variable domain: EPEVTQTPSHQVTQMGQEVILRCVPISNHLYFYWYRQILGQKVEFLVSFYNNEISEKSEIFDDQFSVERPDGSNFTLKIRSTKLEDSAMYFCASRPTRAGTGELFFGEGSRLTVL.

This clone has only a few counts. The CDR3 nucleotides read TGTGCCAGCAGCTCCTCACCTACTAAGTCTGGGGCCAACGTCCTGACTTTC. Its protein product is CASSSSPTKSGANVLTF. V usage is TRBV7-2 and J usage is TRBJ2-6, with D hard to call. The CDR3 has 17 amino acids. Trimming removed 4 bases from V and 1 base from J, with 14 bases in between. CDR1 is SGHTA, CDR2 FQGNSA, per germline.

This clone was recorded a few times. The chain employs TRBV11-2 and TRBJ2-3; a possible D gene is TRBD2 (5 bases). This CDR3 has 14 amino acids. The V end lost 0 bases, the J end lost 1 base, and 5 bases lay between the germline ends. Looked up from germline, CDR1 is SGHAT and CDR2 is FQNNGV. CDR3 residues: CASSLERGTDTQYF. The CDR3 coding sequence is TGTGCCAGCAGCTTAGAGAGGGGCACAGATACGCAGTATTTT.

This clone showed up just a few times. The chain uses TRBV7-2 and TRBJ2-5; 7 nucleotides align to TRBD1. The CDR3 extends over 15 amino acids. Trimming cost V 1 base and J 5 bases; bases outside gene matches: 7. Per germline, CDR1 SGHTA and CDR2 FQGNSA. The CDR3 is CASSLGGQGVETQYF. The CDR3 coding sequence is TGTGCCAGCAGCTTAGGAGGCCAGGGGGTGGAGACCCAGTACTTC. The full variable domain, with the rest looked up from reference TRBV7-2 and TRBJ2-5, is GAGVSQSPSNKVTEKGKDVELRCDPISGHTALYWYRQSLGQGLEFLIYFQGNSAPDKSGLPSDRFSAERTGGSVSTLTIQRTQQEDSAVYLCASSLGGQGVETQYFGPGTRLLVL.

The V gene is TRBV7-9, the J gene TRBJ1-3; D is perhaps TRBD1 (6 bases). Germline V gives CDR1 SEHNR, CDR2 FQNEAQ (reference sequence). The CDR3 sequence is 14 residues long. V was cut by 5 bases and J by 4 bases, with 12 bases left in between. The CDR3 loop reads CASSLQGKGNTIYF. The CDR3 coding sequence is TGTGCCAGCAGCCTACAGGGAAAAGGAAACACCATATATTTT.

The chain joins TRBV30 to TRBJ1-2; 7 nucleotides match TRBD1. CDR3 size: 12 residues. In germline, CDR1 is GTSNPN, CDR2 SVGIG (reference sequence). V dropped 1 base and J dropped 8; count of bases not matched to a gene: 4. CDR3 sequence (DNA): TGTGCCTGGAGTGGACAGGGATTGGGCTACACCTTC. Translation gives CAWSGQGLGYTF.

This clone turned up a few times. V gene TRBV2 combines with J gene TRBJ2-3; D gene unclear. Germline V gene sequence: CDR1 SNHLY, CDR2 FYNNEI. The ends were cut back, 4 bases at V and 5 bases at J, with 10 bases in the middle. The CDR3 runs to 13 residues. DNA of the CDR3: TGTGCCAGCAGTGCAGTTCTTGGAGATACGCAGTATTTT. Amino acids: CASSAVLGDTQYF.

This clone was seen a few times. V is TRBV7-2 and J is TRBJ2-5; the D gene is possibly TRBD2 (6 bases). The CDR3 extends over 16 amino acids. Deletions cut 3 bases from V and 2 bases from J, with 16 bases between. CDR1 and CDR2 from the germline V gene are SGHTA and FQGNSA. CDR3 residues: CASSLVAVVSQETQYF. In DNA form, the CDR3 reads TGTGCCAGCAGCTTGGTAGCGGTGGTTTCTCAAGAGACCCAGTACTTC.

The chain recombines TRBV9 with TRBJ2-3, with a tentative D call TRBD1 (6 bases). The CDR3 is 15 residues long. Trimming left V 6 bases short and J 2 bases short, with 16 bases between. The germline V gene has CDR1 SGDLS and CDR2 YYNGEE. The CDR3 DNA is TGTGCCAGCACCGCCGGACAGCCTCACACAGATACGCAGTATTTT. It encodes CASTAGQPHTDTQYF.

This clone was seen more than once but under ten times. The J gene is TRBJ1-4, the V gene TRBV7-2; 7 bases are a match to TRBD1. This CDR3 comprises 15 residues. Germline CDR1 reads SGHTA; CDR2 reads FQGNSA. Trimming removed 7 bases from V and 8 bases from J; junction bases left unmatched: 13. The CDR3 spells CASTPSTGKREKLFF. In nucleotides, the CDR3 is TGTGCCAGCACCCCGTCGACAGGGAAGAGGGAAAAACTGTTTTTT.

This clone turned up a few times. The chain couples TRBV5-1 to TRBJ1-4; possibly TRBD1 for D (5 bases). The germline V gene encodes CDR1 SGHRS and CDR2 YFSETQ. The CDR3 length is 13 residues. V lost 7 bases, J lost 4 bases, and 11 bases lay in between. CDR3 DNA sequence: TGCGCCAGCTCCGACAGCTATAATGAAAAACTGTTTTTT. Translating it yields CASSDSYNEKLFF.

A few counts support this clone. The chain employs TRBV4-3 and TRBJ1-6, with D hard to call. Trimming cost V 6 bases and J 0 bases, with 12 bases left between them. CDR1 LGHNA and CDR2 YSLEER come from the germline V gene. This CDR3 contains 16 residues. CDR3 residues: CASRSGRSSYNSPLHF. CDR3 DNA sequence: TGCGCCAGCAGATCGGGAAGAAGCTCCTATAATTCACCCCTCCACTTT.

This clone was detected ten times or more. The CDR3 loop is CASSRGGRDTQYF. CDR3 DNA: TGCGCCAGCAGCCGCGGGGGGAGAGATACGCAGTATTTT. This rearrangement joins TRBV4-3 to TRBJ2-3; 8 bases map to TRBD2. V lost 4 bases and J lost 5; bases outside the gene matches: 2. From germline, CDR1 is LGHNA and CDR2 YSLEER. The CDR3 spans 13 residues.

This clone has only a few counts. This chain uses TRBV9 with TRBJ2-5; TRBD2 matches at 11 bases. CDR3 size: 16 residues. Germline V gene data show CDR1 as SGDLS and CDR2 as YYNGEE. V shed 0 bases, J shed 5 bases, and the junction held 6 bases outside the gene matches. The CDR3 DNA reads TGTGCCAGCAGCGTAGGGCTAGCGGGAGGCCGTGAGACCCAGTACTTC. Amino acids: CASSVGLAGGRETQYF.

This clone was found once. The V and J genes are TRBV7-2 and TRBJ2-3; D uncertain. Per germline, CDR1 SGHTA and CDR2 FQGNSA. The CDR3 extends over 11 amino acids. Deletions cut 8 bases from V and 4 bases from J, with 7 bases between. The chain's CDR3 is CASAEADTQYF. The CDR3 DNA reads TGTGCCAGCGCCGAGGCAGATACGCAGTATTTT. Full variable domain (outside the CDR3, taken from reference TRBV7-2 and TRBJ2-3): GAGVSQSPSNKVTEKGKDVELRCDPISGHTALYWYRQSLGQGLEFLIYFQGNSAPDKSGLPSDRFSAERTGGSVSTLTIQRTQQEDSAVYLCASAEADTQYFGPGTRLTVL.

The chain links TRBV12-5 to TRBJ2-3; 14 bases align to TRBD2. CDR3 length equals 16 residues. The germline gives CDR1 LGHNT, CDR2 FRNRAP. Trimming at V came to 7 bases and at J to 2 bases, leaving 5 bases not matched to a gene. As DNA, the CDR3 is TGTGCTAGTGCCCTGGGACTAGCGGGGGTCACAGATACGCAGTATTTT. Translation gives CASALGLAGVTDTQYF.

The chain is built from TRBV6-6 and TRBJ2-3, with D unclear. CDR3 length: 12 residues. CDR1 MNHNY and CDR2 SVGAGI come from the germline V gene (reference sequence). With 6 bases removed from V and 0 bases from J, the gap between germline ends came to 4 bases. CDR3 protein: CASSRSTDTQYF. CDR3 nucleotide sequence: TGTGCCAGCAGCCGTAGCACAGATACGCAGTATTTT.

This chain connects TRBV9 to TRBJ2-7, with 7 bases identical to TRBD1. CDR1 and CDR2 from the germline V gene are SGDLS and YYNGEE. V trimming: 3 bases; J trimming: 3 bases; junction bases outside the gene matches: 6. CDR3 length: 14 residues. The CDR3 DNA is TGTGCCAGCAGCGCAACGACAGGGAACTACGAGCAGTACTTC. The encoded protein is CASSATTGNYEQYF.